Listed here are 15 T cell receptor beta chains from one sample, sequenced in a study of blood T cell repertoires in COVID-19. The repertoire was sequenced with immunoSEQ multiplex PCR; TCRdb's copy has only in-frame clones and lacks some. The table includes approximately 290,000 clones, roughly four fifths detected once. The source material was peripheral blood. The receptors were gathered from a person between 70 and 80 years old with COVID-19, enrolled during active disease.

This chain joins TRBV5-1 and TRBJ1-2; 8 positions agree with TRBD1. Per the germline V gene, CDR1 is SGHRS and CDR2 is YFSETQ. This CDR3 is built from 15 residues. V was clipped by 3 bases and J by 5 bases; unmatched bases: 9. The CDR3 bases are TGCGCCAGCAGCTCGACAGGGGTAGGGGAGTATGGCTACACCTTC. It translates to CASSSTGVGEYGYTF.

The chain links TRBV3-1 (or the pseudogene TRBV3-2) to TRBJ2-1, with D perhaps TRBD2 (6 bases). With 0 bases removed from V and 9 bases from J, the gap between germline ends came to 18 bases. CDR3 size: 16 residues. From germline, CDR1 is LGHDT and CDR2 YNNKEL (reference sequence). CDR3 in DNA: TGTGCCAGCAGCCAAGAACACCCGTTGGGGGGAGGTGAGCAGTTCTTC. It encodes CASSQEHPLGGGEQFF.

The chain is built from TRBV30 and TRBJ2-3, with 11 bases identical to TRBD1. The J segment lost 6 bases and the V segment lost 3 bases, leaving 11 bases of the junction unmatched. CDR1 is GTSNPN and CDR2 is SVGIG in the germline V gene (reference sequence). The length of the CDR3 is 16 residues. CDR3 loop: CAWSGGQGVPPDTQYF. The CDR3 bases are TGTGCCTGGAGCGGGGGACAGGGGGTTCCCCCGGATACGCAGTATTTT.

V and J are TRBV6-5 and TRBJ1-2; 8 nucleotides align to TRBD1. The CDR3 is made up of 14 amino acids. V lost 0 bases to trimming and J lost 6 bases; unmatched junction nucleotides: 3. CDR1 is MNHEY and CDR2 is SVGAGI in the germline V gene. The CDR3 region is CASSYSWTGNGYTF. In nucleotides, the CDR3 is TGTGCCAGCAGTTACTCGTGGACAGGGAATGGCTACACCTTC.

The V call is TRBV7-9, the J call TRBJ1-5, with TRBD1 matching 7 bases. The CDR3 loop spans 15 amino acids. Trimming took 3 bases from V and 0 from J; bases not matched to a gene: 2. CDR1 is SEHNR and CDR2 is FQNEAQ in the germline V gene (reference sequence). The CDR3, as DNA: TGTGCCAGCAGCTTCTGGACAGGTAGCAATCAGCCCCAGCATTTT. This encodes CASSFWTGSNQPQHF.

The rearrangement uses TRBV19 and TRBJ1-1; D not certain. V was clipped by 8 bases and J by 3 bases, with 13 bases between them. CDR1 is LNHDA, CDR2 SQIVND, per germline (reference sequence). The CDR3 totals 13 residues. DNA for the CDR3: TGTGCCAGTTCAGGACGGACTTACACTGAAGCTTTCTTT. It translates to CASSGRTYTEAFF.

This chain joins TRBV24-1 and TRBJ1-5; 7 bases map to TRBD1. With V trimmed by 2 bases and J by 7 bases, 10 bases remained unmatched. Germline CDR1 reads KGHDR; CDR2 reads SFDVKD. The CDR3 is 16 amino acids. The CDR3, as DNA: TGTGCCACCAGTGATTCCGGGACAGCGGAAAGACAGCCCCAGCATTTT. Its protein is CATSDSGTAERQPQHF.

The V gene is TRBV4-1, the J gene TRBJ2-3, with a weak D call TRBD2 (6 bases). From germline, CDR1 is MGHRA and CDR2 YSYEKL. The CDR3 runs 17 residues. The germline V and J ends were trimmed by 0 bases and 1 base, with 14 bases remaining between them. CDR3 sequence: CASSQDATWGGTDTQYF. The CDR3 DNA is TGCGCCAGCAGCCAAGATGCGACCTGGGGGGGCACAGATACGCAGTATTTT.

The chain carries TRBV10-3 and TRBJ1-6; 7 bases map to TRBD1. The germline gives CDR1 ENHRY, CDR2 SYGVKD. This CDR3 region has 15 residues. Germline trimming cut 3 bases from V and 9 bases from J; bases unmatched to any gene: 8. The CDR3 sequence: CAISDRAGTASPLHF. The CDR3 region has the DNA TGTGCCATCAGTGACCGGGCCGGGACAGCTTCACCCCTCCACTTT.

The DNA of the CDR3 is TGTGCCAGCAGCCGTTTCCAGATGAACACTGAAGCTTTCTTT. Encoded protein: CASSRFQMNTEAFF. The chain employs TRBV3-1 (or the pseudogene TRBV3-2) and TRBJ1-1; D uncertain. Germline-derived CDR1 and CDR2 are LGHDT and YNNKEL (reference sequence). V gave up 4 bases and J gave up 0 bases, with 9 bases separating them. This CDR3 is 14 amino acids long.

CDR3 residues: CASSPQDTIYF. The CDR3 region has the DNA TGTGCCAGCAGCCCGCAGGACACCATATATTTT. The chain recombines TRBV7-8 with TRBJ1-3; D uncertain. Trimming took off 5 bases at V and 8 bases at J, with 7 bases between the two ends. Germline lookup yields CDR1 SGHVS and CDR2 FQNEAQ. The CDR3 has 11 amino acids.

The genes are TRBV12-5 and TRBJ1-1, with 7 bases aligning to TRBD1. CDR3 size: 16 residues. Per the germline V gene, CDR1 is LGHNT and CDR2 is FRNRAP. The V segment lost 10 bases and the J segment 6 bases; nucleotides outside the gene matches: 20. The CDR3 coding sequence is TGTGCTACCACCAGTCGGGGACAGACGGGGGACCCTGAAGCTTTCTTT. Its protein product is CATTSRGQTGDPEAFF.

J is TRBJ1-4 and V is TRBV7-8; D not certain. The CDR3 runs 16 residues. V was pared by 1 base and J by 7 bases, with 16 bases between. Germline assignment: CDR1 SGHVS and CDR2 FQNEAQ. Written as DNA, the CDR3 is TGTGCCAGCAGCTTAGGGGTAGGAGGCAGTGGTGAAAAACTGTTTTTT. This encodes CASSLGVGGSGEKLFF. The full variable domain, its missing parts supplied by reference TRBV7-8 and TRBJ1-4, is GAGVSQSPRYKVAKRGQDVALRCDPISGHVSLFWYQQALGQGPEFLTYFQNEAQLDKSGLPSDRFFAERPEGSVSTLKIQRTQQEDSAVYLCASSLGVGGSGEKLFFGSGTQLSVL.

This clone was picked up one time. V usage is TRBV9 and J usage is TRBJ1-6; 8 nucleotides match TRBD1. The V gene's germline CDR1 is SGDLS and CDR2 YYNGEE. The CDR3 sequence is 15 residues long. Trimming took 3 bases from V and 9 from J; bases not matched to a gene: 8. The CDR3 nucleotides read TGTGCCAGCAGCGCCTCAGGGGGCGTTGGTTCACCCCTCCACTTT. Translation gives CASSASGGVGSPLHF.

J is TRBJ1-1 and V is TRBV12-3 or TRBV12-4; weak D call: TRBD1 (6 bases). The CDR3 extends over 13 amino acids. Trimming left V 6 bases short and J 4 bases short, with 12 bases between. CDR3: CASRQGGSTEAFF. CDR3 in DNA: TGTGCCAGCAGACAGGGAGGGAGCACTGAAGCTTTCTTT.